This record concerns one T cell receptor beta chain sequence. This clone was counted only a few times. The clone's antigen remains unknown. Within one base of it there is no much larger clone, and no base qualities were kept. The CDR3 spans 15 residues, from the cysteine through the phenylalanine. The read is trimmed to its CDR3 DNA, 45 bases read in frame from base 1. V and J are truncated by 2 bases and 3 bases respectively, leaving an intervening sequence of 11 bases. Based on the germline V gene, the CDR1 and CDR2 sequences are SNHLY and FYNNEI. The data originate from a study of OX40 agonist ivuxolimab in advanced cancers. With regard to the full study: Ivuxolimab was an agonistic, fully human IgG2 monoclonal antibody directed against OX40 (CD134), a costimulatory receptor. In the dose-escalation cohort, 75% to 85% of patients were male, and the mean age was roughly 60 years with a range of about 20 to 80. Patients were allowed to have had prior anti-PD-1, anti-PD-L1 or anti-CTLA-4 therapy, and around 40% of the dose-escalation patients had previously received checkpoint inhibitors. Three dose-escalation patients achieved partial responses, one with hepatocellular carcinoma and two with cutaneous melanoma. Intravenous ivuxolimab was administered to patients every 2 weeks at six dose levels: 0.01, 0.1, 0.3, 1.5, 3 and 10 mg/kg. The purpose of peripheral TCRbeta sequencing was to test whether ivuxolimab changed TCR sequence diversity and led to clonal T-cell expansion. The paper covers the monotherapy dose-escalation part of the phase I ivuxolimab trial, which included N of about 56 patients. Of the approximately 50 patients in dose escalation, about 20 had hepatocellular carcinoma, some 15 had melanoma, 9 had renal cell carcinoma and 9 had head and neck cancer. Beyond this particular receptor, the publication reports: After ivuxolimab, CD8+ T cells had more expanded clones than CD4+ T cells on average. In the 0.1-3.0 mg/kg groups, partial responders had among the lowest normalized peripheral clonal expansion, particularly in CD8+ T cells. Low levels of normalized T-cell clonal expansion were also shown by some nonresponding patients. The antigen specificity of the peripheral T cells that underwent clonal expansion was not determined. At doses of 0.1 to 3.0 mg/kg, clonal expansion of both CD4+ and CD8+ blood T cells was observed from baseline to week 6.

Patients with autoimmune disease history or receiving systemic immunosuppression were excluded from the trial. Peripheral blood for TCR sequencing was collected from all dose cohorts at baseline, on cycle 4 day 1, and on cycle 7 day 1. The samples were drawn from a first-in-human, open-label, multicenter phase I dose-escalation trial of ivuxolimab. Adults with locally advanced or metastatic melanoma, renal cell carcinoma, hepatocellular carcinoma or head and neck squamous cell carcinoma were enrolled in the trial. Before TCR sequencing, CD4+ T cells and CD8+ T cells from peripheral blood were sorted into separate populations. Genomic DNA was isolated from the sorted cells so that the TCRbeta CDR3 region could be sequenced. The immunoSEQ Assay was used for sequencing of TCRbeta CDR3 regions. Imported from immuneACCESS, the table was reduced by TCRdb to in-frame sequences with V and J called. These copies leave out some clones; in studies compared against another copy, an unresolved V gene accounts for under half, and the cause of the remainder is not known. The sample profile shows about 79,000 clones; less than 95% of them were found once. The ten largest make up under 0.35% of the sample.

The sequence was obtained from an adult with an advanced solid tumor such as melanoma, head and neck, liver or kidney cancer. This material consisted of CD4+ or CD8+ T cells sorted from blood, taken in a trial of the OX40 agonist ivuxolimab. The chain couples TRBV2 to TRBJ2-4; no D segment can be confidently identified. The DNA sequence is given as TGTGCCAGCAGTGAAAGAGGTCCGGGCAAAAACATTCAGTACTTC. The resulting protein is CASSERGPGKNIQYF.